The TCR beta chain under discussion was sequenced for a study of shared clonotypes between healthy human individuals. As for the study in general: There were three CD4 naive, three CD4 memory, two CD8 naive and one CD8 memory plates per donor. Findings of the study overall: Estimated richness was generally greater in naive than memory subsets.

The genomic DNA of each subset was split evenly across several immunoSEQ plates. Generated by immunoSEQ multiplex PCR, the TCRdb table keeps only in-frame clones and is missing some. The table includes around 690,000 clones, less than 95% detected once. The donor population consisted of healthy HIV-negative adults with no recent acute infections or vaccinations. A word on this clone: The antigen is not known.

The clonotype comes from a man younger than 30 in good health. Some clones in this sample may be carry-over from other donors' samples. Source material: memory CD8+ T cells from PBMCs. Regarding subset: CD45RO+ cells pooled with CCR7-negative TemRA cells.

The CDR3 DNA is TGTGCCAGCAGTTGGGGGTTAGGGGCCAATCAGCCCCAGCATTTT. Amino acids: CASSWGLGANQPQHF. The chain uses TRBV5-4 and TRBJ1-5, with D possibly matching TRBD1 (5 bases). CDR1 and CDR2 from the germline V gene are SGHNT and YYREEE (reference sequence). Trimming left V 5 bases short and J 3 bases short, with 15 bases between. This CDR3 is 15 amino acids long.